Listed below are T cell receptor beta chains from one sample, sequenced in a study of OX40 agonist ivuxolimab in advanced cancers. Profiling relied on immunoSEQ multiplex PCR, and the TCRdb table lists in-frame clones only, not all of them. The sample contains roughly 53,000 clones, about 88% of which appear only once. Sample: CD4+ or CD8+ T cells sorted from blood, taken in a trial of the OX40 agonist ivuxolimab. These receptors were obtained from an adult with an advanced solid tumor such as melanoma, head and neck, liver or kidney cancer. The CDR3 runs from the conserved cysteine through the conserved F or W. A D gene is named only where the DNA matches it firmly. Size is stated for part of the rows, as once, few or many counts, or as a class when the clone is expanded.

abundance,d_gene,j_gene,v_gene,CDR3aa,CDR3nt
-,-,TRBJ1-1,TRBV2,CASSRLGNTEAFF,TGTGCCAGCAGTAGGTTAGGGAACACTGAAGCTTTCTTT
-,TRBD1,TRBJ2-5,TRBV28,CASRPLGDRGETQYF,TGTGCCAGCAGACCACTGGGGGACAGGGGAGAGACCCAGTACTTC
-,-,TRBJ1-3,TRBV5-1,CASSLQTALGNTIYF,TGCGCCAGCAGCTTGCAAACAGCCCTTGGAAACACCATATATTTT
-,TRBD1,TRBJ1-5,TRBV9,CASSGTGDRNQPQHF,TGTGCCAGCAGCGGGACAGGGGACCGCAATCAGCCCCAGCATTTT
-,-,TRBJ2-3,TRBV10-2,CASCFGGGDTQYF,TGCGCCAGCTGTTTCGGAGGGGGGGATACGCAGTATTTT
once,-,TRBJ2-1,TRBV19,CASSFRPRGDEQFF,TGTGCCAGTAGTTTTCGACCGCGCGGGGATGAGCAGTTCTTC
-,-,TRBJ2-7,TRBV2,CASSTDGYEQYF,TGTGCCAGCAGTACGGACGGCTACGAGCAGTACTTC
-,-,TRBJ2-7,TRBV5-1,CASSLEGHEQYF,TGCGCCAGCAGCTTGGAAGGACACGAGCAGTACTTC
once,TRBD1,TRBJ1-1,TRBV12-5,CASGLVHPGGGTEAFF,TGTGCTAGTGGTTTGGTACATCCAGGGGGGGGCACTGAAGCTTTCTTT
-,TRBD1,TRBJ1-3,TRBV5-6,CASHRGATGNTIYF,TGTGCCAGCCACAGGGGTGCGACTGGAAACACCATATATTTT
-,-,TRBJ1-3,TRBV19,CASSPRTRNTIYF,TGTGCCAGTAGTCCGCGAACAAGAAACACCATATATTTT
once,TRBD1,TRBJ2-7,TRBV5-1,CASSLGDRFYEQYF,TGCGCCAGCAGCTTGGGGGACAGGTTCTACGAGCAGTACTTC
-,-,TRBJ2-1,TRBV7-8,CASSWALVSSYNEQFF,TGTGCCAGCAGCTGGGCTCTCGTTAGCTCCTACAATGAGCAGTTCTTC
-,TRBD2,TRBJ2-3,TRBV5-1,CASSGGEQGLYTDTQYF,TGCGCCAGCAGCGGGGGGGAGCAGGGCCTATACACAGATACGCAGTATTTT
-,-,TRBJ1-5,TRBV14,CASSHTGYYSNQPQHF,TGTGCCAGCAGCCACACGGGGTATTATAGCAATCAGCCCCAGCATTTT
-,TRBD1,TRBJ2-2,TRBV14,CASSRITGAANTGELFF,TGTGCCAGCAGCCGAATCACAGGGGCCGCGAACACCGGGGAGCTGTTTTTT
-,-,TRBJ1-2,TRBV28,CASSPPGSFNYGYTF,TGTGCCAGCAGCCCCCCTGGGAGTTTTAACTATGGCTACACCTTC
once,TRBD2,TRBJ2-1,TRBV6-1,CASSEGSGLYNEQFF,TGTGCCAGCAGTGAAGGTAGCGGGCTATACAATGAGCAGTTCTTC
few,-,TRBJ1-2,TRBV6-1,CASSEVPGPSYGYTF,TGTGCCAGCAGTGAGGTCCCTGGACCCAGCTATGGCTACACCTTC
-,TRBD1,TRBJ2-7,TRBV6-5,CASTYGQGYEQYF,TGTGCCAGCACCTATGGACAGGGCTACGAGCAGTACTTC
-,TRBD2,TRBJ2-1,TRBV7-2,CASSLGLHYNEQFF,TGTGCCAGCAGCCTGGGACTACACTACAATGAGCAGTTCTTC
medium-sized,-,TRBJ1-1,TRBV5-1,CASSLRTGKTEAFF,TGCGCCAGCAGCTTGAGAACCGGTAAGACTGAAGCTTTCTTT